Reported below is one T cell receptor beta chain. Its matching antigen is unknown. This entry comes from a study of blood T cells in healthy people across ages. The study, taken as a whole, reports: Age showed a roughly linear inverse relationship with TCR beta diversity per million T cells. Nothing was known about donor CMV status, and this possibly confounded expanded clonotype changes.

Using a J-beta primer mix together with a sample-barcoded 5' primer, a second PCR was run for roughly 7 to 11 cycles. TCRdb reprocessed the 5' RACE reads via MiXCR and lists one record per CDR3 protein. The table records about 1.4 million distinct CDR3 sequences, around 59% of them present only once. The CDR3 covers 13 residues. Germline V gene lookup returns CDR1 SNHLY and CDR2 FYNNEI. Total RNA extraction produced at least 5 micrograms (per sample) for the study. This TCR came from a man between 18 and 35 years old in good health. The sample comprised blood. The rearrangement uses TRBV2 and TRBJ2-4; D is unresolved. The J call may not be correct, given that the DNA end is closer to TRBJ2-7. CDR3 coding DNA: TGTGCCAGCAGTGAACCGAGAAGGTACGAGCAGTACTTC. Protein sequence: CASSEPRRYEQYF.